This TCR beta chain was recorded in a study of T cell responses to AZD1222 COVID-19 vaccine. Broader study findings: Without day 14 samples, only post-peak T cell repertoires were studied.

This clone came up once. Its antigen is undetermined. The protocol was immunoSEQ multiplex PCR, while the TCRdb copy is restricted to in-frame clones and leaves out a portion. The table records around 140,000 clones, around 90% of them present only once. With 5 bases removed from V and 0 bases from J, the gap between germline ends came to 10 bases. Looked up from germline, CDR1 is LNHDA and CDR2 is SQIVND (reference sequence). This CDR3 has 14 amino acids. The rearrangement joins TRBV19 to TRBJ1-1, with D maybe TRBD1 (6 bases). The receptor was isolated from an adult in good health. This sample comprised peripheral blood, obtained on day 0 of AZD1222 vaccination. This CDR3 reads CASSLRQVNTEAFF. The CDR3 DNA follows: TGTGCCAGTAGTTTGCGACAGGTGAACACTGAAGCTTTCTTT.